These 10 T cell receptor beta chains originate from one sample sequenced in a study of CD8 T cells in Susac syndrome. RNA was extracted with the RNeasy kit, and a quantity of roughly 0.45 to 1 ug was reverse transcribed using random hexamers. One entry per CDR3 protein, called by TCRdb with MiXCR from the immunoSEQ multiplex PCR reads. This sample has about 440,000 distinct CDR3 sequences, with about 85% found just once. The sample taken for sequencing was CD8+ T cells from PBMCs. All receptors derive from a human donor with multiple sclerosis.

This clonotype turned up a few times. The V gene is TRBV27, the J gene TRBJ2-7, with TRBD2 matching over 11 bases. The CDR3 consists of 14 residues. CDR1 is MNHEY and CDR2 is SMNVEV in the germline V gene (reference sequence). Trimming removed 5 bases from V and 4 bases from J; junction bases left unmatched: 4. The CDR3 coding sequence is TGTGCCAGCAGTACTAGCGGGAGTAATTACGAGCAGTACTTC. Amino acids: CASSTSGSNYEQYF.

This chain links TRBV4-1 with TRBJ2-7; 8 bases are shared with TRBD1. CDR1 MGHRA and CDR2 YSYEKL come from the germline V gene. The CDR3 length is 14 residues. V was clipped by 4 bases and J by 1 base; unmatched bases: 3. The CDR3 sequence: CASSPTGDSYEQYF. As DNA, the CDR3 is TGCGCCAGCAGCCCGACAGGGGATTCCTACGAGCAGTACTTC.

This chain connects TRBV28 to TRBJ2-7, with D perhaps TRBD1 (5 bases). This CDR3 region has 11 residues. With 10 bases removed from V and 1 base from J, the gap between germline ends came to 8 bases. In germline, CDR1 is MDHEN, CDR2 SYDVKM. In nucleotides, the CDR3 is TGTGCCACCCGACAGTCCTACGAGCAGTACTTC. Its protein is CATRQSYEQYF.

The sample holds one count of this clonotype. CDR3 in DNA: TGTGCCAGCAGTTACTACGCAGCTAGCACAGATACGCAGTATTTT. It encodes CASSYYAASTDTQYF. V and J are TRBV6-5 and TRBJ2-3; D gene unclear. CDR1 is MNHEY, CDR2 SVGAGI, per germline. V was shortened by 1 base and J by 0 bases, with 8 bases between the two germline ends. The CDR3 has 15 residues.

This clonotype was detected once. The rearrangement uses TRBV27 and TRBJ2-7, with D perhaps given as TRBD1 or TRBD2 (6 bases each). Trimming removed 6 bases from V and 6 bases from J, with 18 bases in between. Germline-derived CDR1 and CDR2 are MNHEY and SMNVEV (reference sequence). The CDR3 is 14 residues long. This CDR3 reads CASSPLGGLAEQYF. The CDR3 DNA sequence: TGTGCCAGCAGCCCTTTGGGGGGCCTTGCCGAGCAGTACTTC.

This sequence joins TRBV5-6 and TRBJ1-1; 7 nucleotides align to TRBD1. Germline V CDR1 and CDR2: SGHDT, YYEEEE. The CDR3 runs 16 residues. The trim removed 2 bases at V and 4 bases at J, leaving 11 bases unmatched. Written as DNA, the CDR3 is TGTGCCAGCAGCTTACCAGCGACAGGGCTCGGCACTGAAGCTTTCTTT. It is translated as CASSLPATGLGTEAFF. The full variable domain, in which reference TRBV5-6 and TRBJ1-1 provide the parts outside the CDR3, is DAGVTQSPTHLIKTRGQQVTLRCSPKSGHDTVSWYQQALGQGPQFIFQYYEEEERQRGNFPDRFSGHQFPNYSSELNVNALLLGDSALYLCASSLPATGLGTEAFFGQGTRLTVV.

V and J are TRBV20-1 and TRBJ1-5; D is possibly TRBD1 (6 bases). V lost 3 bases and J 1 base, leaving 16 bases between the germline ends. The germline gives CDR1 DFQATT, CDR2 SNEGSKA (reference sequence). CDR3 length: 16 amino acids. The CDR3 loop reads CSASEYRDWSNQPQHF. DNA for the CDR3: TGCAGTGCTAGTGAGTACAGGGATTGGAGCAATCAGCCCCAGCATTTT.

The chain couples TRBV6-1 to TRBJ1-1, with D uncertain. CDR1 is MNHNS and CDR2 is SASEGT in the germline V gene. V was pared by 6 bases and J by 6 bases, with 17 bases between. The CDR3 has 14 residues. The CDR3 region has the DNA TGTGCCAGCAGGCCCCCAGTGGGGAGGTCTGAAGCTTTCTTT. Amino acids: CASRPPVGRSEAFF.

About this clonotype: A junction boundary mismatches the germline segment, possibly from a read error. The rearrangement joins TRBV28 to TRBJ2-5; 7 bases fit TRBD1. The germline CDR1 and CDR2 sequences are MDHEN and SYDVKM. This CDR3 is 11 amino acids long. In DNA, the CDR3 is TGTGCCAGCTCAGACAACAGGGGCAAGGACTTC. This sequence encodes CASSDNRGKDF.

V gene TRBV4-1 combines with J gene TRBJ1-4; D possibly corresponds to TRBD1 (6 bases). V shed 4 bases and J shed 8 bases, with 17 bases lying between them. This CDR3 has 15 amino acids. Germline loops: CDR1 MGHRA, CDR2 YSYEKL. The CDR3 region has the DNA TGCGCCAGCAGCCCCACCTGGGGGGGCGGCGAAAAACTGTTTTTT. Its translation: CASSPTWGGGEKLFF.